The rows below give T cell receptor beta chains drawn from one sample of a study of T cells expressing NK-cell markers. TCRdb re-called the 5' RACE reads and catalogs CDR3 proteins one per entry, DNA excluded. The sample's table shows a few hundred thousand distinct CDR3 sequences. Source material: blood T cells: a sorted CD56 or NKG2C T cell subset, CD4+ or CD8+ T cells, or bulk PBMC T cells (not recorded which). The receptors come from a man between 18 and 29 years old in good health. The CDR3 runs from the conserved cysteine through the conserved F or W. Each record gives: J gene, V gene, CDR3 protein.

J: TRBJ2-5
V: TRBV4-2
CDR3: CASNPNWGGSGETQYF

J: TRBJ2-1
V: TRBV6-5
CDR3: CASSSSGRRNEQFF

J: TRBJ2-5
V: TRBV9
CDR3: CASSTREGLAGVETQYF

J: TRBJ1-4
V: TRBV6-5
CDR3: CASSYRQVNEKLFF

J: TRBJ2-5
V: TRBV11-2
CDR3: CASNGLAGGLDETQYF

J: TRBJ1-5
V: TRBV29-1
CDR3: CSVETGLNQPQHF

J: TRBJ1-2
V: TRBV5-1
CDR3: CASSLSGQNYGYTF

J: TRBJ2-3
V: TRBV6-2/TRBV6-3
CDR3: CASSYGRPSTDTQYF

J: TRBJ2-3
V: TRBV6-1
CDR3: CASSGQGYEDTQYF

J: TRBJ2-1
V: TRBV18
CDR3: CASSRAGLYNEQFF

J: TRBJ1-4
V: TRBV5-1
CDR3: CASSLYGHQEKLFF

J: TRBJ2-1
V: TRBV29-1
CDR3: CSVEDSLIYNEQFF

J: TRBJ2-5
V: TRBV27
CDR3: CASSADRWNVETQYF

J: TRBJ1-6
V: TRBV5-1
CDR3: CASSLEWNSPLHF

J: TRBJ1-1
V: TRBV5-1
CDR3: CASSLRFGRVMNTEAFF

J: TRBJ2-1
V: TRBV10-3
CDR3: CAISDLTSPFGNEQFF

J: TRBJ2-7
V: TRBV7-8
CDR3: CASSLDIAASSYEQYF